These T cell receptor beta chains were read from a single sample in a study of Graves' ophthalmopathy and Graves' hyperthyroidism. TCRdb re-analysed the multiplex PCR reads in MiXCR, keeping a single row per CDR3 protein. The table lists around 1,200,000 distinct CDR3 sequences, roughly two fifths of them singletons, with 11% in the top ten. The source material was peripheral blood or thyroid tissue (not recorded which). These receptors were obtained from an adult man with Graves' hyperthyroidism. CDR3s include the opening cysteine and the closing phenylalanine or tryptophan. A D gene is named only where the DNA matches it firmly. Some rows mark clone size as missing; the rest say once, few, many or name a class of expanded clone.

D gene,V gene,clone size,J gene,CDR3 DNA,CDR3 protein
TRBD1,TRBV12-3/TRBV12-4,many,TRBJ2-5,TGTGCCAGCAGTAATTGGACAGGGCAAGAGACCCAGTACTTC,CASSNWTGQETQYF
-,TRBV19,few,TRBJ2-7,TGTGCCAGTAGTATGGCGATTTGGGGCGACGAGCAGTACTTC,CASSMAIWGDEQYF
-,TRBV6-5,few,TRBJ2-7,TGTGCCAGCAGTTACGACGGCAGGGAAGGGGGGGAGCAGTACTTC,CASSYDGREGGEQYF
-,TRBV5-8,many,TRBJ2-7,TGTGCCAGCAGCTCTCAGTCCTCCTACGAGCAGTACTTC,CASSSQSSYEQYF
-,TRBV30,-,TRBJ2-2,TGTGCCTGGACCGGGTCGGTCGGGGAGCTGTTTTTT,CAWTGSVGELFF
-,TRBV6-5,many,TRBJ1-2,TGTGCCAGCAGTTACCTTACAGTGGAGGGGCATGGCTACACCTTC,CASSYLTVEGHGYTF
TRBD1,TRBV2,many,TRBJ1-4,TGTGCCAGCAGTCGGGACAGGGGACCTAATGAAAAACTGTTTTTT,CASSRDRGPNEKLFF
TRBD1,TRBV6-5,-,TRBJ1-1,TGTGCCAGTAATCGGGACAGCATGAACACTGAAGCTTTCTTT,CASNRDSMNTEAFF
TRBD2,TRBV9,-,TRBJ2-7,TGTGCCAGCAGCCCCACCGGGACTAGCGACTACGAGCAGTACTTC,CASSPTGTSDYEQYF
-,TRBV29-1,once,TRBJ2-5,TGCAGCGTTGAAGATCGGGGACCCCCCCAAGAGACCCAGTACTTC,CSVEDRGPPQETQYF
TRBD1,TRBV7-9,many,TRBJ1-5,TGTGCCAGCAGCCAACAGGGGGATCAGCCCCAGCATTTT,CASSQQGDQPQHF
-,TRBV29-1,-,TRBJ1-1,TGCAGCGTGACGACAGTTGGGAACACTGAAGCTTTCTTT,CSVTTVGNTEAFF
-,TRBV19,many,TRBJ1-5,TGTGCCAGTAGGGACAGTTGGGATAGCAATCAGCCCCAGCATTTT,CASRDSWDSNQPQHF
-,TRBV7-9,-,TRBJ2-5,TGTGCCAGCAGTCTACTCCAGGACCAAGAGACCCAGTACTTC,CASSLLQDQETQYF
TRBD1,TRBV19,few,TRBJ1-5,TGTGCCAGTACCCCCAGGGGGGCAGGCCAGCGGCGCAATCAGCCCCAGCATTTT,CASTPRGAGQRRNQPQHF
TRBD2,TRBV5-6,-,TRBJ2-7,TGTGCCAGCAGCTTGGAGCTGGGGACTAGTTTCTACGAGCAGTACTTC,CASSLELGTSFYEQYF
-,TRBV29-1,-,TRBJ2-3,TGCAGCGTTGAAACTAGCCAGGTTGATACGCAGTATTTT,CSVETSQVDTQYF
-,TRBV29-1,once,TRBJ1-4,TGCAGCGTTGATGAAAAACTGTTTTTT,CSVDEKLFF
-,TRBV7-9,-,TRBJ2-7,TGTGCCAGCAGCCCCTCGCGGCAGGGGGGACCAGCGGACTACGAGCAGTACTTC,CASSPSRQGGPADYEQYF
-,TRBV5-5,-,TRBJ1-5,TGTGCCAGCAGCTTGAGGGGGTTGTCTAGCAGTCAGCCCCAGCATTTT,CASSLRGLSSSQPQHF
-,TRBV29-1,-,TRBJ2-7,TGCAGCTCCCTCGGGGACGAGGGCGAGCAGTACTTC,CSSLGDEGEQYF
TRBD2,TRBV7-9,few,TRBJ2-2,TGTGCCAGCAGCTTTCCGGGACTAGTGGCCACCGGGGAGCTGTTTTTT,CASSFPGLVATGELFF
-,TRBV2,-,TRBJ1-4,TGTGCCAGCAGTGATAGGGGTGCAAGTGAAAAACTGTTTTTT,CASSDRGASEKLFF
TRBD1,TRBV24-1,-,TRBJ1-2,TGTGCCACTGGGACAGGGGACTATGGCTACACCTTC,CATGTGDYGYTF
-,TRBV19,many,TRBJ2-6,TGTGCCAGTAGTATGTTGGACTCTGGGGCCAACGTCCTGACTTTC,CASSMLDSGANVLTF
-,TRBV7-2,-,TRBJ2-7,TGTGCCAGCAGCTCCGGGTTCTACGAGCAGTGCTTC,CASSSGFYEQCF
TRBD2,TRBV4-3,few,TRBJ2-7,TGCGCCAGCAGCCCTAGCGGGAGAATCGAGCAGTACTTC,CASSPSGRIEQYF
-,TRBV6-5,-,TRBJ2-5,TGTGCCAGCAGTACCGGGGACTGGGGGCCGGCGGAGACCCAGTACTTC,CASSTGDWGPAETQYF
TRBD1,TRBV12-3/TRBV12-4,-,TRBJ1-2,TGTGCCAGCAGTGGAGACCGGGACAGGGGTCACTATGGCTACACCTTC,CASSGDRDRGHYGYTF
TRBD1,TRBV29-1,-,TRBJ2-6,TGCAGCGTTGACTTGGGACAGGGGACCTCTGGGGCCAACGTCCTGACTTTC,CSVDLGQGTSGANVLTF
-,TRBV25-1,-,TRBJ2-7,TGTGCCAGCAGTGACCGGGGCCTCCTCTACGAGCAGTACTTC,CASSDRGLLYEQYF
-,TRBV9,-,TRBJ2-5,TGTGCCAGCAGCGTAGGTTTTCTAGCGAAAGAGACCCAGTACTTC,CASSVGFLAKETQYF
-,TRBV13,many,TRBJ1-2,TGTGCCAGCAGCCACGCCGGCGGAGGTGGTGGCTACACCTTC,CASSHAGGGGGYTF
-,TRBV4-3,-,TRBJ2-7,TGCGCCAGCAGCCCTACCCAAGGCTACGAGCAGTACTTC,CASSPTQGYEQYF
-,TRBV9,-,TRBJ2-5,TGTGCCAGCAGCGTAGCTACTACAAGCCAAGAGACCCAGTACTTC,CASSVATTSQETQYF
TRBD2,TRBV11-2,-,TRBJ2-3,TGTGCCAGCAGGTTTGCGGGAGGTGTGGATACGCAGTATTTT,CASRFAGGVDTQYF
TRBD1,TRBV5-4,-,TRBJ2-6,TGTGCCAGCAGCTTGCAGGGGGCATATGGGGCCAACGTCCTGACTTTC,CASSLQGAYGANVLTF
-,TRBV29-1,-,TRBJ1-1,TGCAGCGTTGATTCTGGGGCGAACACTGAAGCTTTCTTT,CSVDSGANTEAFF
-,TRBV25-1,-,TRBJ1-6,TGTGCCAGCAGTTCAAGACAGCGAACACCCCTCCACTTT,CASSSRQRTPLHF